This TCR beta chain was observed in a study of beta chain features in type 1 diabetes. General study points: Moderately but significantly shorter TCRB CDR3s were found in Type 1 diabetes patients in all four CD4+ subsets. Patients showed naive, central memory and Treg TCRB repertoires that appeared more similar than those of healthy donors.

This CDR3 is 14 amino acids long. CDR1 LGHNA and CDR2 YSLEER come from the germline V gene. Deletions cut 0 bases from V and 5 bases from J, with 10 bases between. Concerning this clone: No antigen is known for it.

What was sequenced were expressed TCRB transcripts, since all of the isolated RNA had been reverse transcribed. This table comes from immunoSEQ multiplex PCR, and its TCRdb copy is limited to in-frame clones, with some not included. The data show roughly 260,000 clones, with over 20% seen just once and more than 0.025% held by the top ten. The sequenced sample was naive CD4+ T cells from blood. This clonotype was obtained from a woman between 40 and 50 years old with type 1 diabetes. J is TRBJ1-2 and V is TRBV4-3; D is undetermined. CDR3 sequence (DNA): TGCGCCAGCAGCCAAGAACGGTTCGTTTATGGCTACACCTTC. Protein product: CASSQERFVYGYTF.